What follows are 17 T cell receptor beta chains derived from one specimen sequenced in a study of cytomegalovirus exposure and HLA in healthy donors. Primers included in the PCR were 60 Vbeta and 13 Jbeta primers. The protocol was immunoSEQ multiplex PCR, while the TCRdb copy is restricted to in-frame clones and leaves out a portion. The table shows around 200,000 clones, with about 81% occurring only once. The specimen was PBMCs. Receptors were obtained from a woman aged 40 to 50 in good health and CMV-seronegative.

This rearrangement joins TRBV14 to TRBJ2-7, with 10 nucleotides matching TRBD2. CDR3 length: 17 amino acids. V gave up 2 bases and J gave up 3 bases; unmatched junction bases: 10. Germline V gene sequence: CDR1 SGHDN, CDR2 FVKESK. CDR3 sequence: CASSQKGKLAGVYEQYF. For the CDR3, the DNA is TGTGCCAGCAGCCAAAAGGGCAAGCTAGCGGGGGTCTACGAGCAGTACTTC. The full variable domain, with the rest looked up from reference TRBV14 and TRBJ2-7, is EAGVTQFPSHSVIEKGQTVTLRCDPISGHDNLYWYRRVMGKEIKFLLHFVKESKQDESGMPNNRFLAERTGGTYSTLKVQPAELEDSGVYFCASSQKGKLAGVYEQYFGPGTRLTVT.

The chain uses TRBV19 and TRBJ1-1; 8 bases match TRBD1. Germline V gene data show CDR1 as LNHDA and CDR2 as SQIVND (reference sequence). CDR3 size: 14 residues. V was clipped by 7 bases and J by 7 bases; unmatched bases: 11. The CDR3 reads CASKLRQGRGEAFF. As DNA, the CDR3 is TGTGCCAGTAAGCTAAGACAGGGGCGGGGTGAAGCTTTCTTT.

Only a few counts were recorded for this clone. The CDR3 bases are TGTGCCAGCAGTGACCATCCAGGGCGCGGAAACACCATATATTTT. Amino acid sequence: CASSDHPGRGNTIYF. V gene TRBV25-1 combines with J gene TRBJ1-3, with D maybe TRBD1 (5 bases). The CDR3 sequence is 15 residues long. CDR1 and CDR2 from the germline V gene are MGHDK and SYGVNS. The V end was cut by 3 bases, the J end by 4 bases, with 13 bases between.

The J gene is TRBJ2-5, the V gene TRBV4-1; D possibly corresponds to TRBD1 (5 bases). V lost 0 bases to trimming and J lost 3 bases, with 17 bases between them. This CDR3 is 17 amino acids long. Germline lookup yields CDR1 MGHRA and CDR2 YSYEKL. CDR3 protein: CASSQEGQQANKETQYF. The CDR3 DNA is TGCGCCAGCAGCCAAGAAGGACAACAAGCAAACAAAGAGACCCAGTACTTC.

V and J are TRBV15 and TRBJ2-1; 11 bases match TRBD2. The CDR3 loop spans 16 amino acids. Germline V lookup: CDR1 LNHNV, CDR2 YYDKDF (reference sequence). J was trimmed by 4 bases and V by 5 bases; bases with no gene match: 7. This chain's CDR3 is CATSRRTSGLYNEQFF. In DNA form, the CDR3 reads TGTGCCACCAGCCGACGGACTAGCGGGTTGTACAATGAGCAGTTCTTC.

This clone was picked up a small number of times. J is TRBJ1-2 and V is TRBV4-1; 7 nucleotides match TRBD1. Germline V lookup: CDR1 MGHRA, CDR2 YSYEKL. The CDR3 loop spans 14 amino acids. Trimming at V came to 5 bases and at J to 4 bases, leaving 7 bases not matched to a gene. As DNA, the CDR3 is TGCGCCAGCAGCTTAGGGGGCAGCGGCTATGGCTACACCTTC. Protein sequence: CASSLGGSGYGYTF.

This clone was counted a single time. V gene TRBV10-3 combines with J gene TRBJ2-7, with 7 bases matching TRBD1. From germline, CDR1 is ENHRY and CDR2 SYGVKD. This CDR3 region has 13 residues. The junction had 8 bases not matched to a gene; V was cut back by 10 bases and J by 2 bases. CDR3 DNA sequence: TGTGCCACCGCCGGGACAGAGACCTACGAGCAGTACTTC. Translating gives CATAGTETYEQYF.

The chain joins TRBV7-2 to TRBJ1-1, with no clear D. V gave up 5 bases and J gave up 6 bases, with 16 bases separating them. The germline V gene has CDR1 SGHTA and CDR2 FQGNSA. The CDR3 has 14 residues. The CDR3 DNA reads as TGTGCCAGCAGCCAATTTCCTACCGGGGCTGAAGCTTTCTTT. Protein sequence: CASSQFPTGAEAFF.

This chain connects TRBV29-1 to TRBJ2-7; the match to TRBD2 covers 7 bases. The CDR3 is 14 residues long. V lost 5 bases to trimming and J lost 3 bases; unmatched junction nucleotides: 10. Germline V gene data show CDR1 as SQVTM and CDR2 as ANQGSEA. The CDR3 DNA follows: TGCAGCGTTTCTTTCGGGGGGACTGGCTACGAGCAGTACTTC. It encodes CSVSFGGTGYEQYF.

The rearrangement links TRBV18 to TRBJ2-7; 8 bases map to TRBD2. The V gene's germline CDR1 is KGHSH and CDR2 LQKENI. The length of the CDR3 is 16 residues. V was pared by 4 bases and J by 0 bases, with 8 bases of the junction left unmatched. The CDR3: CASSQSGLGSSYEQYF. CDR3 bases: TGTGCCAGCTCACAATCGGGACTAGGTTCCTCCTACGAGCAGTACTTC.

The CDR3 nucleotides read TGTGCCAGCAGTGACGACAGGGGCTATGGCTACACCTTC. Translating it yields CASSDDRGYGYTF. The chain has TRBV6-1 and TRBJ1-2, with 8 bases matching TRBD1. J gave up 4 bases and V 3 bases, and 1 base lay outside the gene matches. This CDR3 spans 13 amino acids. Germline V lookup: CDR1 MNHNS, CDR2 SASEGT.

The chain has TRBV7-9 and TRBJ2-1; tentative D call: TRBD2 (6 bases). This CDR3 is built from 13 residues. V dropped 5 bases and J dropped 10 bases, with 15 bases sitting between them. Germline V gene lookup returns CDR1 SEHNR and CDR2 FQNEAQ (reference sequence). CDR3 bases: TGTGCCAGCAGCCCGAGCGGGCCCGACGAGCAGTTCTTC. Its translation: CASSPSGPDEQFF.

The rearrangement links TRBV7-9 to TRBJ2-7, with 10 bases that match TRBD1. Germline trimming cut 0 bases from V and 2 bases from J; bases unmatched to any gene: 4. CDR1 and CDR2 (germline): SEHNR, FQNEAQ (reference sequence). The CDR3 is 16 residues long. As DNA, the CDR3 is TGTGCCAGCAGCTTAGCGACCGGGACAGGGGCCTACGAGCAGTACTTC. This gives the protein CASSLATGTGAYEQYF. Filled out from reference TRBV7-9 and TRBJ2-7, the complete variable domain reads DTGVSQNPRHKITKRGQNVTFRCDPISEHNRLYWYRQTLGQGPEFLTYFQNEAQLEKSRLLSDRFSAERPKGSFSTLEIQRTEQGDSAMYLCASSLATGTGAYEQYFGPGTRLTVT.

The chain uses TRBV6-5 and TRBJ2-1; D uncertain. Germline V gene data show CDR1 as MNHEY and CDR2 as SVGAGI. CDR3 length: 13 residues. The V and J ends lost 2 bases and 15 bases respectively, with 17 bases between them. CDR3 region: CASSYRPEESLFF. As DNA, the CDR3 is TGTGCCAGCAGTTACCGACCTGAGGAGTCTCTGTTCTTC.

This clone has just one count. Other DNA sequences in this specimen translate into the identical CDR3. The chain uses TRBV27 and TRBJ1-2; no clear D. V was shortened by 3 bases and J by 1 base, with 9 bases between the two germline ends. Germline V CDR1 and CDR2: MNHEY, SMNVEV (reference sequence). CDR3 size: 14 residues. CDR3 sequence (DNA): TGTGCCAGCAGTTTCGGAGCGGGTAACTATGGCTACACCTTC. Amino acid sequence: CASSFGAGNYGYTF.

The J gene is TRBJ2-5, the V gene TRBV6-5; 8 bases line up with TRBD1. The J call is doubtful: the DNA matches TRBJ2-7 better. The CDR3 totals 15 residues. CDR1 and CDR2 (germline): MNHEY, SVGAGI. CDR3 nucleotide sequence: TGTGCCAGCAGTTCCCGGACAGGGAAGGGCGTCGAGCAGTACTTC. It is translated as CASSSRTGKGVEQYF.

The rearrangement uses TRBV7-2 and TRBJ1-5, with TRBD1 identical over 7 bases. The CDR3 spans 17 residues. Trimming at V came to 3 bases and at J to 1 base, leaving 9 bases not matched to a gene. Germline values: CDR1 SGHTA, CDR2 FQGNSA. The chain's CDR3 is CASSLYLGGSSNQPQHF. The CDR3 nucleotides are TGTGCCAGCAGCTTGTATCTAGGGGGCTCGAGCAATCAGCCCCAGCATTTT. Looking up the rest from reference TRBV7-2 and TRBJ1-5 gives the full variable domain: GAGVSQSPSNKVTEKGKDVELRCDPISGHTALYWYRQSLGQGLEFLIYFQGNSAPDKSGLPSDRFSAERTGGSVSTLTIQRTQQEDSAVYLCASSLYLGGSSNQPQHFGDGTRLSIL.